These 10 T cell receptor beta chains share one sample of origin, sequenced in a study of blood T cells in healthy people across ages. Then a second PCR, running roughly 6 to 12 cycles, was carried out with a sample-barcoded 5' primer and a J-beta primer mix. TCRdb recomputed calls from the 5' RACE reads with MiXCR, one row per CDR3 protein. The table has over 950,000 distinct CDR3 sequences, roughly 47% seen once; the top ten hold about 21%. Input material: blood. These receptors were taken from a woman aged 55-69 years in good health.

The chain recombines TRBV28 with TRBJ2-3; tentatively, D is TRBD2 (6 bases). The germline V and J ends were trimmed by 2 bases and 3 bases, with 18 bases remaining between them. Looked up from germline, CDR1 is MDHEN and CDR2 is SYDVKM. This CDR3 comprises 17 residues. The CDR3 region is CASSLNPLARPTDTQYF. In nucleotides, the CDR3 is TGTGCCAGCAGTTTAAACCCGCTAGCGAGACCTACAGATACGCAGTATTTT.

Only one count was recorded for this clonotype. The chain carries TRBV20-1 and TRBJ2-1, with 8 bases fitting TRBD2. J lost 6 bases, V lost 0 bases, and 7 bases had no gene match. There are 15 residues in the CDR3. Germline V gives CDR1 DFQATT, CDR2 SNEGSKA (reference sequence). CDR3 residues: CSARDRAGDPNEQFF. CDR3 bases: TGCAGTGCTAGAGATCGAGCGGGAGATCCCAATGAGCAGTTCTTC.

This clonotype was recorded once. The chain couples TRBV6-1 to TRBJ2-5; 7 nucleotides match TRBD2. The V gene end was trimmed by 6 bases and the J gene end by 2 bases; junction bases not matched to a gene: 9. Germline V lookup: CDR1 MNHNS, CDR2 SASEGT. This CDR3 has 15 amino acids. This CDR3 reads CASSQLRGGQETQYF. The CDR3 coding sequence is TGTGCCAGCAGCCAACTCCGCGGGGGTCAAGAGACCCAGTACTTC.

The V gene is TRBV27, the J gene TRBJ2-3; D possibly uses TRBD1 or TRBD2 (5 bases each). CDR1 and CDR2 (germline): MNHEY, SMNVEV (reference sequence). The CDR3 covers 14 residues. Between the trimmed V and J ends, which lost 6 bases and 1 base, there was a span of 11 bases. CDR3 bases: TGTGCCAGCAGGTCGGTGGGGGGCACAGATACGCAGTATTTT. It encodes CASRSVGGTDTQYF.

This clonotype was seen only a few times. This sequence joins TRBV4-1 and TRBJ2-4, with 11 bases fitting TRBD2. The CDR3 spans 19 residues. Unmatched junction bases numbered 11, after V lost 3 bases and J lost 1 base. The germline gives CDR1 MGHRA, CDR2 YSYEKL. The CDR3 loop reads CASSQWGLADPGAKNIQYF. In nucleotides, the CDR3 is TGCGCCAGCAGCCAGTGGGGACTAGCGGACCCCGGGGCCAAAAACATTCAGTACTTC.

The genes are TRBV5-1 and TRBJ2-3, with 10 positions matching TRBD2. The germline gives CDR1 SGHRS, CDR2 YFSETQ. This CDR3 is 18 amino acids long. Unmatched junction bases numbered 8, after V lost 0 bases and J lost 1 base. In nucleotides, the CDR3 is TGCGCCAGCAGCTTGGAACTAGCGGGGCACATTCGCACAGATACGCAGTATTTT. This translates into CASSLELAGHIRTDTQYF.

V gene TRBV25-1 combines with J gene TRBJ2-1; TRBD2 matches at 14 bases. Germline CDR1 is MGHDK and CDR2 is SYGVNS. V lost 7 bases to trimming and J lost 8 bases; unmatched junction nucleotides: 10. The CDR3 length is 16 residues. Written as DNA, the CDR3 is TGTGCCAGCATGGGGGGGACTAGCGGGAGCCTGCATGAGCAGTTCTTC. It is translated as CASMGGTSGSLHEQFF. Combining the CDR3 with reference TRBV25-1 and TRBJ2-1 gives the whole variable domain EADIYQTPRYLVIGTGKKITLECSQTMGHDKMYWYQQDPGMELHLIHYSYGVNSTEKGDLSSESTVSRIRTEHFPLTLESARPSHTSQYLCASMGGTSGSLHEQFFGPGTRLTVL.

This clonotype was detected only a few times. This chain joins TRBV7-2 and TRBJ2-5, with TRBD2 as a possible D gene (6 bases). Germline CDR1 SGHTA, CDR2 FQGNSA. The CDR3 is made up of 13 amino acids. Trimming took 5 bases from V and 7 from J, leaving 14 bases between them. This CDR3 reads CASSPSGFGTQYF. Written as DNA, the CDR3 is TGTGCCAGCAGCCCAAGCGGGTTCGGGACCCAGTACTTC.

This chain links TRBV7-2 with TRBJ2-4, with unresolved D. CDR1 is SGHTA and CDR2 is FQGNSA in the germline V gene. The CDR3 is 15 residues long. V lost 4 bases and J 5 bases, leaving 15 bases between the germline ends. The CDR3 DNA follows: TGTGCCAGCAGCTCCCCCGCGGCAGGCGAAAACATTCAGTACTTC. It specifies CASSSPAAGENIQYF.

The rearrangement uses TRBV4-2 and TRBJ2-7; no firm D call. V lost 0 bases, J lost 5 bases, and 14 bases lay in between. The germline CDR1 and CDR2 sequences are LGHNA and YNFKEQ. The CDR3 has 15 amino acids. The CDR3 DNA is TGTGCCAGCAGCCAAGAGAGCGAGAGCCTTAACGAGCAGTACTTC. This encodes CASSQESESLNEQYF.